This T cell receptor beta chain originates from a study of CD8+ T cells in alopecia areata. The sample's treatment: oral pan-JAK inhibitor, 5-10 mg twice daily. RNA was extracted and reverse transcribed into cDNA as the sequencing template. Assay used: immunoSEQ multiplex PCR; TCRdb lists only in-frame clones, some missing. The repertoire holds 190,000 or so clones, around three fifths seen once, with about 12% in the top ten. The TCR sequence derives from a human donor with alopecia areata. The sample here was CD8+ T cells sorted from blood, taken at week 24, from a patient treated with tofacitinib.

CDR3 region: CASSQDRMGFTSIRGEQFF. CDR3 nucleotides: TGCGCCAGCAGCCAAGATCGAATGGGCTTCACTTCTATTAGGGGAGAGCAGTTCTTC. The rearrangement links TRBV4-1 to TRBJ2-1; possible D gene TRBD1, 5 bases. Germline V CDR1 and CDR2: MGHRA, YSYEKL. The CDR3 runs to 19 residues. Deletions cut 0 bases from V and 10 bases from J, with 28 bases between.